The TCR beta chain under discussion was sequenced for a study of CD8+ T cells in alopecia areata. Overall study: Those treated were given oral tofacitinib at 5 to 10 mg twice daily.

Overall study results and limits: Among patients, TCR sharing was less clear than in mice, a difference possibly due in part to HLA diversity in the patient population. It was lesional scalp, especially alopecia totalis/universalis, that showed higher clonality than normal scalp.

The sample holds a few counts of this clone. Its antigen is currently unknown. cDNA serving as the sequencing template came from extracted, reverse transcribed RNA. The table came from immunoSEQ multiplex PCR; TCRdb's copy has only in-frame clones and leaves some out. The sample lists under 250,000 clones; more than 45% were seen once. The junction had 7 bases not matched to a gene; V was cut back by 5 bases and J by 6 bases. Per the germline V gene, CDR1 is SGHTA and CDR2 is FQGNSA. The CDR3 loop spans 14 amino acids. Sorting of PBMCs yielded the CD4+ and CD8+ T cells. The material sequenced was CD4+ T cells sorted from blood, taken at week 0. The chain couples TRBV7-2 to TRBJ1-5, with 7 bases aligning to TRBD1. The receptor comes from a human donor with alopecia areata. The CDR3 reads CASSIRQGPQPQHF. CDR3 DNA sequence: TGTGCCAGCAGCATCAGACAGGGACCTCAGCCCCAGCATTTT.